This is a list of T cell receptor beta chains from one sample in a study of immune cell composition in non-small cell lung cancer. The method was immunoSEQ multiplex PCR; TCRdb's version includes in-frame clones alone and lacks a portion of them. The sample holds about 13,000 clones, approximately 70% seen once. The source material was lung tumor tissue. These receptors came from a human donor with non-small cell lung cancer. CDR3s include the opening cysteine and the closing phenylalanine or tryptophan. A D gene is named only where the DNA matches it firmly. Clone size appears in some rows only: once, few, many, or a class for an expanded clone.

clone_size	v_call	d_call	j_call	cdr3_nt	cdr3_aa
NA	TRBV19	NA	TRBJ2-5	TGTGCCAGTAGAGGGAGACTAGGGGAGACCCAGTACTTC	CASRGRLGETQYF
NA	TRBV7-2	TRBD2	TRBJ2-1	TGTGCCAGCAGCTTAAGACTAGCGGGGGGTCCATACAATGAGCAGTTCTTC	CASSLRLAGGPYNEQFF
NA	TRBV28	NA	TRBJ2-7	TGTGCCAGCAGTTTAGGCAGGGACGAGCAGTACTTC	CASSLGRDEQYF
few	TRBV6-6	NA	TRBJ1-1	TGTGCCACCGACCTAGAGGGGAACACTGAAGCTTTCTTT	CATDLEGNTEAFF
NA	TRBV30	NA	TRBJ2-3	TGTGCCTGGAGTGTGGGACTCCCAGGGGGAGATACGCAGTATTTT	CAWSVGLPGGDTQYF
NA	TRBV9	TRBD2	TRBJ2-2	TGTGCCAGCAGCCCCCCCGGGCTAGCGGGAACCACCGGGGAGCTGTTTTTT	CASSPPGLAGTTGELFF
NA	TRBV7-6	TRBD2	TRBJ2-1	TGTGCCAGCAGCTTCGGTGGACTAGCGGGAGTTAGTGAGCAGTTCTTC	CASSFGGLAGVSEQFF
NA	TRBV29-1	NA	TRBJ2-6	TGCAGCGTTCAGACAGGCTCTGGGGCCAACGTCCTGACTTTC	CSVQTGSGANVLTF
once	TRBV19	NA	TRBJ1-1	TGTGCCAGTACCCCAAAAGGAACAGGGACGAACACTGAAGCTTTCTTT	CASTPKGTGTNTEAFF
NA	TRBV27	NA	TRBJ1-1	TGTGCCAGCAGTTTATCCTTCAGGGGTTACACTGAAGCTTTCTTT	CASSLSFRGYTEAFF
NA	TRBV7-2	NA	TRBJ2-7	TGTGCCCAGTTCGGGGGGCGGTCAGACGAGCAGTACTTC	CAQFGGRSDEQYF
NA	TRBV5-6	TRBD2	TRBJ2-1	TGTGCCAGCAGCTTGGCAAGCGGGAGCGGCCCATACAATGAGCAGTTCTTC	CASSLASGSGPYNEQFF
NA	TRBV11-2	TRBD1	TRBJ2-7	TGTGCCAGCAGCAGACGGGACAGGGGAAGCGAGCAGTACTTC	CASSRRDRGSEQYF
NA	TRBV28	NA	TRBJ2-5	TGTGGCAGTCGCCAGGGAGGCCGAGAGACCCAGTACTTC	CGSRQGGRETQYF
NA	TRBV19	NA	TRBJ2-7	TGTGCCAGTAGTCCAGGGTTGGGGTACGAGCAGTACTTC	CASSPGLGYEQYF
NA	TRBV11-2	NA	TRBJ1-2	TGTGCCAGCAGCTCTATGACTAACTATGGCTACACCTTC	CASSSMTNYGYTF
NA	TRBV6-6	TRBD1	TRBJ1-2	TGTGCCAGCAGTGTCGGGACAGTTTCTTACTATGGCTACACCTTC	CASSVGTVSYYGYTF
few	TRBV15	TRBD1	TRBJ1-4	TGTGCCACCAGCACCCGGGACAGACGAGAAAAACTGTTTTTT	CATSTRDRREKLFF
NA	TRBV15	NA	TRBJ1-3	TGTGCCACCAGTTCTCGCTACTCTGGAAACACCATATATTTT	CATSSRYSGNTIYF
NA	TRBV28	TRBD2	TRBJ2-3	TGTGCCAGCAGTCTAGCGGGAGGCACAGATACGCAGTATTTT	CASSLAGGTDTQYF
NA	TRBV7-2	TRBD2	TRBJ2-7	TGTGCCAGCAGCCGGGACTACTCCTACGAGCAGTACTTC	CASSRDYSYEQYF
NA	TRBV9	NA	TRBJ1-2	TGTGCCAGCAGTCGGGGGACCCCTTCTAACTATGGCTACACCTTC	CASSRGTPSNYGYTF
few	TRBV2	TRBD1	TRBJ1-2	TGTGCCAGCAACCGACAGGGGGCGAGTGGCTACACCTTC	CASNRQGASGYTF
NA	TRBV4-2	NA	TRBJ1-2	TGTGCCAGCAGCCAACGAGAAGTCTATGGCTACACCTTC	CASSQREVYGYTF
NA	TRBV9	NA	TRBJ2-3	TGTGCCAGCTCGAGGGAGCGGGGCACAGATACGCAGTATTTT	CASSRERGTDTQYF
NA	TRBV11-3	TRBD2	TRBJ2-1	TGTGCCAGCAGCTTGGGGCTAGCGGGAGTGAGTGAGCAGTTCTTC	CASSLGLAGVSEQFF
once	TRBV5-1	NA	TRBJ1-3	TGCGCCAGCAGCTTGGCGATGACAGCTGGAAACACCATATATTTT	CASSLAMTAGNTIYF
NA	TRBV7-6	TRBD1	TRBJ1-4	TGTGCCAGCAGCTTAGGTGGACAGGGGGGCGAAAAACTGTTTTTT	CASSLGGQGGEKLFF
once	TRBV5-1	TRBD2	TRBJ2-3	TGCGCCAGCAGCTTGCTGGCGGGAGGGTCTCCGGGAGATACGCAGTATTTT	CASSLLAGGSPGDTQYF
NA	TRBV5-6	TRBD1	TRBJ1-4	TGTGCCAGCAGCGACCGAGGGGGCCTTTGGGAAAAACTGTTTTTT	CASSDRGGLWEKLFF
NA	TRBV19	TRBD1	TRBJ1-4	TGTGCCAGTAGTATTGGGACAGGTAAAACAACTAATGAAAAACTGTTTTTT	CASSIGTGKTTNEKLFF
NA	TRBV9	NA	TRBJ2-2	TGTGCCAGCAACCCGACAGACGTACCCGCCGGGGAGCTGTTTTTT	CASNPTDVPAGELFF
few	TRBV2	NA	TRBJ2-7	TGTGCCAGCAGTCTCCTTTCCTACGAGCAGTACTTC	CASSLLSYEQYF
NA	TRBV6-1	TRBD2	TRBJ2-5	TGTGCCAGCAGTGAAGAAGCGGGGGGGCCAGAGACCCAGTACTTC	CASSEEAGGPETQYF
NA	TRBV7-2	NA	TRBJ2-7	TGTGCCAGCAGCACAACACCCTCCTACGAGCAGTACTTC	CASSTTPSYEQYF
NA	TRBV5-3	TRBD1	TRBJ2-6	TGTGCCAGAAGCTTGTCGGGGACAGGGCGCTCTGGGGCCAACGTCCTGACTTTC	CARSLSGTGRSGANVLTF
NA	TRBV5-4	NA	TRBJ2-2	TGTGCCAGCAGCCGGGGTGGTGGGGGCCCCAACACCGGGGAGCTGTTTTTT	CASSRGGGGPNTGELFF
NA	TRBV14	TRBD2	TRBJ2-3	TGTGCCAGCAGCCAATCCCACATTCTTCTAGCGGGAGAAGATACGCAGTATTTT	CASSQSHILLAGEDTQYF
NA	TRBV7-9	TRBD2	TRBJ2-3	TGTGCCAGCAGCGGAACGGCCGGGCGGGGGACAGATACGCAGTATTTT	CASSGTAGRGTDTQYF
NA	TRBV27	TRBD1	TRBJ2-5	TGTGCCAGCAGTTTATTCTCGGACAGGGTTAAAGAGACCCAGTACTTC	CASSLFSDRVKETQYF
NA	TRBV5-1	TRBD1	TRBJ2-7	TGCGCCAGCAGCTTGGTGACAGGGGGCACCGACGAGCAGTACTTC	CASSLVTGGTDEQYF
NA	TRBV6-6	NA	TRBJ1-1	TGTGCCAGCATTAGCGGGCTGAACACTGAAGCTTTCTTT	CASISGLNTEAFF
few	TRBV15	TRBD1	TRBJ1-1	TGTGCCACCAGCACGGGACAGGGGAAGGACACTGAAGCTTTCTTT	CATSTGQGKDTEAFF
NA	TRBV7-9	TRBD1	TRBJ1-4	TGTGCCAGCAGCCCAGGGGGTCTGACTAATGAAAAACTGTTTTTT	CASSPGGLTNEKLFF
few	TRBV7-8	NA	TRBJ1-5	TGTGCCAGCAGCCCTTGGGGAGACAATCAGCCCCAGCATTTT	CASSPWGDNQPQHF
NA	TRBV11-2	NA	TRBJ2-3	TGTGCCAGCAGCCCTCAGGGTCTGCGCACAGATACGCAGTATTTT	CASSPQGLRTDTQYF
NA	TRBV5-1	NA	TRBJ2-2	TGCGCCAGCAGCTTGCGGGAGTACGCCGGGGAGCTGTTTTTT	CASSLREYAGELFF
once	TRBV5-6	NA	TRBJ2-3	TGTGCCAGCAGCCCCGGGGGGCCGGGCACAGATACGCAGTATTTT	CASSPGGPGTDTQYF
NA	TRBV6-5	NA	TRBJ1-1	TGTGCCAGCAGTGGGTGGTTCGAGGGGACTACTGAAGCTTTCTTT	CASSGWFEGTTEAFF
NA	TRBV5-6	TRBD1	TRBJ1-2	TGTGCCAGCAGTCGGGACAGTTCCTATGGCTACACCTTC	CASSRDSSYGYTF
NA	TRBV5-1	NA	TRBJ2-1	TGCGCCAGCAGCTTTGGCCAGGGGCGGGTCAATGAGCAGTTCTTC	CASSFGQGRVNEQFF
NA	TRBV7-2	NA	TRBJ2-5	TGTGCCAGCAGCTCCACAAATAAAGAGACCCAGTACTTC	CASSSTNKETQYF
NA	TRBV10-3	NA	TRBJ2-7	TGTGCCATCAGTTTAGGGACTGTTGGTTACGAGCAGTACTTC	CAISLGTVGYEQYF